This entry lists 27 T cell receptor beta chains sequenced from one sample in a study of lymphopenia after photon versus proton radiotherapy. Assay used: immunoSEQ multiplex PCR; TCRdb lists only in-frame clones, some missing. Of roughly 30,000 clones listed, about four fifths were seen once; the top ten hold roughly a third. The material was peripheral blood, obtained from a patient treated with photon-based radiotherapy. Source of these receptors: a man aged 45 to 65 with gastric cancer.

The chain carries TRBV18 and TRBJ1-1, with D unresolved. This CDR3 spans 16 amino acids. Trimming left V 4 bases short and J 5 bases short, with 20 bases between. Germline loops: CDR1 KGHSH, CDR2 LQKENI. CDR3 residues: CASSLRVPTDRTEAFF. Written as DNA, the CDR3 is TGTGCCAGCTCACTGAGGGTTCCCACCGATAGGACTGAAGCTTTCTTT.

V usage is TRBV4-2 and J usage is TRBJ1-2, with 7 bases fitting TRBD1. Germline V gives CDR1 LGHNA, CDR2 YNFKEQ. V lost 2 bases and J lost 2; bases outside the gene matches: 2. CDR3 length: 14 residues. CDR3 loop: CASSQPGQNYGYTF. CDR3 bases: TGTGCCAGCAGCCAACCGGGACAGAACTATGGCTACACCTTC.

This clone is labeled medium-sized. This sequence joins TRBV5-5 and TRBJ2-7, with 9 bases aligning to TRBD2. CDR3 length equals 13 residues. Germline V gene data show CDR1 as SGHKS and CDR2 as YYEKEE (reference sequence). V gave up 4 bases and J gave up 4 bases; unmatched junction bases: 3. The CDR3 sequence is CASSAGLAYEQYF. The CDR3 DNA is TGTGCCAGCAGCGCGGGACTAGCTTACGAGCAGTACTTC.

The chain carries TRBV11-2 and TRBJ2-5, with D possibly matching TRBD1 (5 bases). Trimming removed 5 bases at V and 3 bases at J, with 7 bases between. The germline gives CDR1 SGHAT, CDR2 FQNNGV. This CDR3 comprises 12 residues. The CDR3 DNA follows: TGTGCCAGCAGCACCAGGGAAGAGACCCAGTACTTC. This translates into CASSTREETQYF. Full variable domain (remainder filled in from reference TRBV11-2 and TRBJ2-5): EAGVAQSPRYKIIEKRQSVAFWCNPISGHATLYWYQQILGQGPKLLIQFQNNGVVDDSQLPKDRFSAERLKGVDSTLKIQPAKLEDSAVYLCASSTREETQYFGPGTRLLVL.

This chain joins TRBV6-1 and TRBJ2-3; D gene ambiguous. V was clipped by 7 bases and J by 6 bases, with 14 bases between them. The CDR3 runs 13 residues. CDR1 MNHNS and CDR2 SASEGT come from the germline V gene. CDR3 loop: CASMSGRTDTQYF. The CDR3 DNA follows: TGTGCCAGCATGTCAGGCCGAACTGATACGCAGTATTTT.

This chain connects TRBV7-2 to TRBJ1-1; 7 positions agree with TRBD1. V shed 6 bases and J 0 bases; nucleotides not matched to a gene: 7. CDR1 and CDR2 from the germline V gene are SGHTA and FQGNSA. There are 15 residues in the CDR3. In DNA, the CDR3 is TGTGCCAGCAGGTTTAAGGGGGCCCTGAACACTGAAGCTTTCTTT. This codes for CASRFKGALNTEAFF.

V gene TRBV15 combines with J gene TRBJ2-3; 9 bases map to TRBD1. Germline CDR1 is LNHNV and CDR2 is YYDKDF (reference sequence). The J segment lost 7 bases and the V segment lost 4 bases, leaving 9 bases of the junction unmatched. This CDR3 region has 15 residues. This CDR3 is CATSNPGQGIYTQYF. The CDR3 DNA sequence: TGTGCCACCAGCAATCCGGGACAGGGTATCTATACGCAGTATTTT.

The chain links TRBV7-2 to TRBJ2-1, with D possibly TRBD2 on 5 matching bases. CDR3 length: 13 residues. Trimming took 5 bases from V and 8 from J, leaving 13 bases between them. Per germline, CDR1 SGHTA and CDR2 FQGNSA. CDR3 sequence (DNA): TGTGCCAGCAGCAGAGCAGTGAGGGATGAGCAGTTCTTC. Protein: CASSRAVRDEQFF.

This clone is large by share. Other DNA sequences within the sample encode an identical CDR3. The chain joins TRBV5-1 to TRBJ1-6, with TRBD1 identical over 8 bases. CDR1 SGHRS and CDR2 YFSETQ come from the germline V gene. The CDR3 sequence is 15 residues long. Trimming cost V 0 bases and J 7 bases; bases outside gene matches: 3. The CDR3 nucleotides read TGCGCCAGCAGCTTGGACAGGGGGGAGAATTCACCCCTCCACTTT. Protein sequence: CASSLDRGENSPLHF.

V gene TRBV2 combines with J gene TRBJ1-2; no clear D gene. The germline CDR1 and CDR2 sequences are SNHLY and FYNNEI. V gave up 6 bases and J gave up 2 bases, with 13 bases separating them. This CDR3 region has 14 residues. CDR3 loop: CASSTGRGNYGYTF. In nucleotides, the CDR3 is TGTGCCAGCAGCACTGGACGTGGGAACTATGGCTACACCTTC.

This clone was picked up a small number of times. The genes are TRBV27 and TRBJ2-3; 7 bases align to TRBD1. V was clipped by 6 bases and J by 5 bases; unmatched bases: 5. The CDR3 has 13 residues. The germline gives CDR1 MNHEY, CDR2 SMNVEV (reference sequence). This CDR3 reads CASSKGGRDTQYF. CDR3 DNA: TGTGCCAGCAGCAAAGGGGGCCGAGATACGCAGTATTTT.

In DNA form, the CDR3 reads TGTGCCAGCAGTGACTTCGGGGAGACCCAGTACTTC. This translates into CASSDFGETQYF. V usage is TRBV2 and J usage is TRBJ2-5; no clear D. The ends were cut back, 3 bases at V and 5 bases at J, with 7 bases in the middle. The CDR3 sequence is 12 residues long. Germline V gene lookup returns CDR1 SNHLY and CDR2 FYNNEI. The full variable domain, in which reference TRBV2 and TRBJ2-5 provide the parts outside the CDR3, is EPEVTQTPSHQVTQMGQEVILRCVPISNHLYFYWYRQILGQKVEFLVSFYNNEISEKSEIFDDQFSVERPDGSNFTLKIRSTKLEDSAMYFCASSDFGETQYFGPGTRLLVL.

The chain has TRBV30 and TRBJ2-7; TRBD1 aligns across 7 bases. CDR1 is GTSNPN and CDR2 is SVGIG in the germline V gene (reference sequence). J gave up 6 bases and V 0 bases, and 11 bases lay outside the gene matches. The CDR3 runs 15 residues. Written as DNA, the CDR3 is TGTGCCTGGAGTGTACCGGACAGGACTTCGCCCGAGCAGTACGTC. This translates into CAWSVPDRTSPEQYV.

V usage is TRBV4-3 and J usage is TRBJ2-2; tentative D call: TRBD2 (6 bases). The CDR3 totals 13 residues. The germline gives CDR1 LGHNA, CDR2 YSLEER. V lost 2 bases and J 6 bases, leaving 7 bases between the germline ends. CDR3 nucleotide sequence: TGCGCCAGCAGCCAACAGCGGGCCGGGGAGCTGTTTTTT. This translates into CASSQQRAGELFF.

The chain is built from TRBV6-4 and TRBJ2-1; 11 nucleotides line up with TRBD2. V gave up 3 bases and J gave up 7 bases; unmatched junction bases: 5. Germline CDR1 MRHNA, CDR2 SNTAGT. There are 15 residues in the CDR3. The CDR3 DNA is TGTGCCAGCAGTGAGGTAGCGGGGGGGCAAAATGAGCAGTTCTTC. Amino acid sequence: CASSEVAGGQNEQFF.

The J gene is TRBJ2-2, the V gene TRBV5-1; D possibly uses TRBD1 or TRBD2 (5 bases each). The germline V gene has CDR1 SGHRS and CDR2 YFSETQ. Trimming shortened V by 1 base and J by 0 bases, and 10 bases separated the two germline ends. This CDR3 is built from 16 residues. The CDR3 region is CASSLRGVSNTGELFF. Here the CDR3 DNA reads TGCGCCAGCAGCTTGAGAGGGGTCTCGAACACCGGGGAGCTGTTTTTT.

The CDR3 bases are TGCGCCAGCAGCTTTCGGGTGGGCGGGGAGCTGTTTTTT. This sequence encodes CASSFRVGGELFF. This chain uses TRBV5-1 with TRBJ2-2; no definite D call. Between the trimmed V and J ends, which lost 2 bases and 7 bases, there was a span of 9 bases. The CDR3 is made up of 13 amino acids. Germline CDR1 is SGHRS and CDR2 is YFSETQ.

The chain combines TRBV6-5 with TRBJ1-1; no firm D call. V shed 2 bases and J shed 4 bases, with 11 bases lying between them. The germline V gene encodes CDR1 MNHEY and CDR2 SVGAGI. The CDR3 totals 14 residues. The CDR3 coding sequence is TGTGCCAGCAGTTACGAGGGTCGACCCACTGAAGCTTTCTTT. It encodes CASSYEGRPTEAFF.

The CDR3: CASSWGGLRQGPNQPQHF. The CDR3 nucleotides read TGTGCCAGTAGCTGGGGGGGACTACGACAGGGACCGAATCAGCCCCAGCATTTT. This chain joins TRBV6-4 and TRBJ1-5; 7 positions agree with TRBD1. The junction had 21 bases not matched to a gene; V was cut back by 9 bases and J by 4 bases. The CDR3 consists of 18 residues. CDR1 and CDR2 from the germline V gene are MRHNA and SNTAGT.

This chain joins TRBV19 and TRBJ1-2; D gene uncertain. The CDR3 spans 13 residues. CDR1 LNHDA and CDR2 SQIVND come from the germline V gene (reference sequence). Trimming removed 5 bases at V and 3 bases at J, with 10 bases between. As DNA, the CDR3 is TGTGCCAGTAGTCTGGGGATCGACTATGGCTACACCTTC. It translates to CASSLGIDYGYTF. Full variable domain (remainder filled in from reference TRBV19 and TRBJ1-2): DGGITQSPKYLFRKEGQNVTLSCEQNLNHDAMYWYRQDPGQGLRLIYYSQIVNDFQKGDIAEGYSVSREKKESFPLTVTSAQKNPTAFYLCASSLGIDYGYTFGSGTRLTVV.

The chain combines TRBV10-3 with TRBJ2-7, with D unresolved. Trimming took 10 bases from V and 3 from J, leaving 16 bases between them. The CDR3 length is 13 residues. From germline, CDR1 is ENHRY and CDR2 SYGVKD. CDR3 bases: TGTGCCACCAACCGCGGCCAGAACTACGAGCAGTACTTC. Translating it yields CATNRGQNYEQYF.

This chain connects TRBV7-2 to TRBJ2-7; a weak D match, TRBD1 (5 bases). Germline V lookup: CDR1 SGHTA, CDR2 FQGNSA. The germline V and J ends were trimmed by 4 bases and 1 base, with 8 bases remaining between them. The CDR3 is 13 residues long. The CDR3 spells CASSSDISYEQYV. The CDR3 nucleotides are TGTGCCAGCAGCTCGGACATTTCCTACGAGCAGTACGTC.

This clone is medium-sized in the sample. V gene TRBV19 combines with J gene TRBJ1-2; D remains unclear. The CDR3 is 13 residues long. Germline CDR1 is LNHDA and CDR2 is SQIVND (reference sequence). V dropped 7 bases and J dropped 3 bases, with 12 bases sitting between them. The chain's CDR3 is CASTKGPDYGYTF. The CDR3 DNA sequence: TGTGCCAGTACAAAAGGGCCAGACTATGGCTACACCTTC.

The chain has TRBV5-1 and TRBJ2-5; D ambiguous. Germline assignment: CDR1 SGHRS and CDR2 YFSETQ. V was pared by 0 bases and J by 10 bases, with 13 bases between. The CDR3 is made up of 13 amino acids. As DNA, the CDR3 is TGCGCCAGCAGCTTGGGTGCGCTGGGCGACCAGTACTTC. It yields the protein CASSLGALGDQYF.

This clone was counted at least ten times. The rearrangement links TRBV6-1 to TRBJ1-1; D might be TRBD1 (6 bases). CDR1 is MNHNS, CDR2 SASEGT, per germline. This CDR3 contains 14 residues. V gave up 5 bases and J gave up 4 bases, with 14 bases separating them. CDR3 coding DNA: TGTGCCAGCAGTCTGGGGGGGGCCAGCACTGAAGCTTTCTTT. Translated: CASSLGGASTEAFF.

The chain carries TRBV19 and TRBJ2-7; weak D call: TRBD1 (6 bases). The CDR3 spans 14 residues. In germline, CDR1 is LNHDA, CDR2 SQIVND (reference sequence). V was cut by 2 bases and J by 4 bases, with 12 bases left in between. In nucleotides, the CDR3 is TGTGCCAGTAGTATACTGGCAGGGGAGTACGAGCAGTACTTC. This codes for CASSILAGEYEQYF.

V usage is TRBV5-1 and J usage is TRBJ2-5; no clear D gene. The length of the CDR3 is 14 residues. Germline CDR1 reads SGHRS; CDR2 reads YFSETQ. Trimming took off 1 base at V and 1 base at J, with 8 bases between the two ends. CDR3 sequence: CASSLRSVQETQYF. CDR3 nucleotide sequence: TGCGCCAGCAGCTTGCGGTCAGTCCAAGAGACCCAGTACTTC.